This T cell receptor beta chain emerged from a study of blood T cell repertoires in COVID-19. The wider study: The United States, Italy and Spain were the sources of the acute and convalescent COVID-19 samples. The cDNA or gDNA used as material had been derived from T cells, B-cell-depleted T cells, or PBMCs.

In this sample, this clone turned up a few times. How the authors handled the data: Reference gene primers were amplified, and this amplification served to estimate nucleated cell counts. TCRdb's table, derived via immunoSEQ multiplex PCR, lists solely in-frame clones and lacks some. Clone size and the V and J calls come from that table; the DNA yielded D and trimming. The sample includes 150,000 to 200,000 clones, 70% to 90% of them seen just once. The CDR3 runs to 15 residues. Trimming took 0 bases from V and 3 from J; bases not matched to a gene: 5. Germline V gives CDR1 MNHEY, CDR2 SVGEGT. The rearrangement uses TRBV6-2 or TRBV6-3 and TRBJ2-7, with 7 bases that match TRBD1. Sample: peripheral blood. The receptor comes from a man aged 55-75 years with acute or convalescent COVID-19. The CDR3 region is CASSYSGRGNYEQYF. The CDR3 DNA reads TGTGCCAGCAGTTACTCCGGCAGGGGGAACTACGAGCAGTACTTC.